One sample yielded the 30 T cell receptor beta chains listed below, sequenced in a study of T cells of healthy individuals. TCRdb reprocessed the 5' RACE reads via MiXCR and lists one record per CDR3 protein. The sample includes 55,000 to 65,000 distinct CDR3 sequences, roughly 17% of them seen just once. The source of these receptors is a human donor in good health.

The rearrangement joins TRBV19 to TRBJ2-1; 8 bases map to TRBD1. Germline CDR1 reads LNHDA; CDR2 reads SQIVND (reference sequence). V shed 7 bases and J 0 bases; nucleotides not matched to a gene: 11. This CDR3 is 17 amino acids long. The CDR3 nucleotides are TGTGCCAGTACCGACGCGGGACAGGCGCGCTCCTACAATGAGCAGTTCTTC. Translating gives CASTDAGQARSYNEQFF.

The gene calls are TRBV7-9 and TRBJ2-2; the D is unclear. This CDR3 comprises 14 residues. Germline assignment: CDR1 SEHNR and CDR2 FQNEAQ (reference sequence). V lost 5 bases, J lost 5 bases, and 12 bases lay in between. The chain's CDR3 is CASSPSYKTGELFF. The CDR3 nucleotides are TGTGCCAGCAGCCCCAGTTACAAGACCGGGGAGCTGTTTTTT.

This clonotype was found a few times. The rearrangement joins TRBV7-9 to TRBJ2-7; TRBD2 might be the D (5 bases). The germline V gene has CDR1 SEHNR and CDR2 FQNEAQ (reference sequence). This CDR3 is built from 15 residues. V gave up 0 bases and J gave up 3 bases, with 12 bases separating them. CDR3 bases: TGTGCCAGCAGCTTAGCTCTGTCGGGGAACTACGAGCAGTACTTC. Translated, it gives CASSLALSGNYEQYF.

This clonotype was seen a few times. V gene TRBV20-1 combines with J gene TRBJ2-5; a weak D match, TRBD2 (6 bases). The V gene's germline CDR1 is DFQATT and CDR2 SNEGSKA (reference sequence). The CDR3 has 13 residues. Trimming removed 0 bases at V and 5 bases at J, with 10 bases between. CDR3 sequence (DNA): TGCAGTGCTAGAGAGAGAGGGAGGGAGACCCAGTACTTC. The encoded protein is CSARERGRETQYF.

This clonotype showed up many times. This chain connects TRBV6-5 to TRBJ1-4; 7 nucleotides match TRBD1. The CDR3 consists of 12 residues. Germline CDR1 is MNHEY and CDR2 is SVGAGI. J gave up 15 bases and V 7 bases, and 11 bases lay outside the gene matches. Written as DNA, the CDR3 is TGTGCCAGCAAAGGAGGGGGCGGCAAGGTGTTTTTT. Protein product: CASKGGGGKVFF.

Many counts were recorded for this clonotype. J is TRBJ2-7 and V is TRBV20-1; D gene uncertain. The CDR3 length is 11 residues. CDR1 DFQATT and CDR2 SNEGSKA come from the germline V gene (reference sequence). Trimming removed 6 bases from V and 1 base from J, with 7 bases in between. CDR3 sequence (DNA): TGCAGTGCGGCCCCGTCCTACGAGCAGTACTTC. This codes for CSAAPSYEQYF.

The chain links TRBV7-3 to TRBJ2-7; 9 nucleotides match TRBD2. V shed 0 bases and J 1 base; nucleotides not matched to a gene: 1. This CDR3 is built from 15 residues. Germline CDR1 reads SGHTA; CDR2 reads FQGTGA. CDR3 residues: CASSLTSGSSYEQYF. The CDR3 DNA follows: TGTGCCAGCAGCTTAACTAGCGGGAGTTCCTACGAGCAGTACTTC. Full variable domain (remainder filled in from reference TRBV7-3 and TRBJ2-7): GAGVSQTPSNKVTEKGKYVELRCDPISGHTALYWYRQSLGQGPEFLIYFQGTGAADDSGLPNDRFFAVRPEGSVSTLKIQRTERGDSAVYLCASSLTSGSSYEQYFGPGTRLTVT.

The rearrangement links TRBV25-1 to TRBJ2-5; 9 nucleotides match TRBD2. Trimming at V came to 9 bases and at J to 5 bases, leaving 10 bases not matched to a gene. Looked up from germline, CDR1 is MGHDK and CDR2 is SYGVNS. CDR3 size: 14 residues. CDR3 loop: CARFSGSSRETQYF. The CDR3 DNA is TGTGCCAGGTTTAGCGGGAGTAGCCGGGAGACCCAGTACTTC.

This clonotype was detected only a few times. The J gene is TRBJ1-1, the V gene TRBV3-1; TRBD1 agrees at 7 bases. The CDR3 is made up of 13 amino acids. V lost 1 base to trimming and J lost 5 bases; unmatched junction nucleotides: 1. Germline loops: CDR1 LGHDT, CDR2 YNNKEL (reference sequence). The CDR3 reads CASSQGTGTEAFF. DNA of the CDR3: TGTGCCAGCAGCCAAGGGACAGGTACTGAAGCTTTCTTT.

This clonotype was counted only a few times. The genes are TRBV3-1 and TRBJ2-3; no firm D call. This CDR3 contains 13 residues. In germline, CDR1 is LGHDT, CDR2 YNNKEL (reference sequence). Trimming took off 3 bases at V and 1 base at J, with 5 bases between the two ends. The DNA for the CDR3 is TGTGCCAGCAGCCATGCCGGCACAGATACGCAGTATTTT. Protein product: CASSHAGTDTQYF.

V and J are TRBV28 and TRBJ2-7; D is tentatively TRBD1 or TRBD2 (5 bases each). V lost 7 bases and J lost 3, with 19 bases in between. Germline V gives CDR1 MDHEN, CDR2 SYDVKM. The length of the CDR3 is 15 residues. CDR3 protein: CASNTFDGDRYEQYF. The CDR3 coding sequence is TGTGCCAGCAATACCTTCGACGGGGACCGCTACGAGCAGTACTTC.

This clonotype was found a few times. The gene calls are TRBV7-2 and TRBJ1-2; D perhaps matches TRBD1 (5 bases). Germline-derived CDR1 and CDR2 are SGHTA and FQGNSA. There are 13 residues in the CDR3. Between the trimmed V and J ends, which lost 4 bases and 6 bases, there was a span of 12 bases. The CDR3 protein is CASSSQRGNGYTF. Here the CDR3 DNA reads TGTGCCAGCAGCTCTCAAAGGGGAAATGGCTACACCTTC.

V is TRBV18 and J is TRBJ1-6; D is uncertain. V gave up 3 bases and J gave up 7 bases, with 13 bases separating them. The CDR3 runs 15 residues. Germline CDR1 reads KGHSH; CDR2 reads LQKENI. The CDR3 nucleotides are TGTGCCAGCTCACCGGGCGCCGCCAGAAATTCACCCCTCCACTTT. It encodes CASSPGAARNSPLHF. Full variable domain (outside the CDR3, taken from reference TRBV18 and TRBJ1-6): NAGVMQNPRHLVRRRGQEARLRCSPMKGHSHVYWYRQLPEEGLKFMVYLQKENIIDESGMPKERFSAEFPKEGPSILRIQQVVRGDSAAYFCASSPGAARNSPLHFGNGTRLTVT.

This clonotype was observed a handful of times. The CDR3 reads CASSLSAGTQETQYF. CDR3 in DNA: TGTGCCAGCAGCTTGTCTGCTGGTACCCAAGAGACCCAGTACTTC. The genes are TRBV5-5 and TRBJ2-5, with D hard to call. The germline V and J ends were trimmed by 1 base and 1 base, with 11 bases remaining between them. Germline CDR1 is SGHKS and CDR2 is YYEKEE (reference sequence). This CDR3 contains 15 residues.

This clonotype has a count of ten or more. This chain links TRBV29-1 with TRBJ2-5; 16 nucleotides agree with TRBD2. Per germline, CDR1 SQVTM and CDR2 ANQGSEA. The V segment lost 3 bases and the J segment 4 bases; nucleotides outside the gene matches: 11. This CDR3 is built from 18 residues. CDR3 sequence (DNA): TGCAGCGTTGAGAGGGGACTAGCGGGGGGGCTTGTCATAGAGACCCAGTACTTC. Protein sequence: CSVERGLAGGLVIETQYF.

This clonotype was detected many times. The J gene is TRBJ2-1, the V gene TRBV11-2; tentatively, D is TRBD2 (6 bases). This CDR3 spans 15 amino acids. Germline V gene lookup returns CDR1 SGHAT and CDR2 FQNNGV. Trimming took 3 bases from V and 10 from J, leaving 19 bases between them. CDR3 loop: CASSFSGTSPSEQFF. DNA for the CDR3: TGTGCCAGCAGCTTCTCCGGGACTTCCCCCTCGGAGCAGTTCTTC.

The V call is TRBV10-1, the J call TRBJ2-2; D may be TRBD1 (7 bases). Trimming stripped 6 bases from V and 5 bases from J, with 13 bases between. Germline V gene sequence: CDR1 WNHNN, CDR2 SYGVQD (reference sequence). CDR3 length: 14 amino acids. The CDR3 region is CASRRGRETGELFF. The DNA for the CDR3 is TGCGCCAGCAGGAGGGGGCGGGAAACCGGGGAGCTGTTTTTT.

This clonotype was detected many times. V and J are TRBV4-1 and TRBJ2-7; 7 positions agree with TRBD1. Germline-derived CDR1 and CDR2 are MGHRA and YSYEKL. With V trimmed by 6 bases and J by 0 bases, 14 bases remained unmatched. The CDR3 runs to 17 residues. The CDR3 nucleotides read TGCGCCAGCAGTGTTACTGTAGGACAGGAGAGCTCCTACGAGCAGTACTTC. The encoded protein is CASSVTVGQESSYEQYF.

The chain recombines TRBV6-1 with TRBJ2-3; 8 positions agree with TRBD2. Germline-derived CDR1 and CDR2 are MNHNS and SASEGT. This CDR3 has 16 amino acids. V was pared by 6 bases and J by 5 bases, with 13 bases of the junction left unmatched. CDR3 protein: CASSLAGTRAGDTQYF. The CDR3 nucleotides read TGTGCCAGCAGCTTGGCCGGGACTAGGGCGGGAGATACGCAGTATTTT.

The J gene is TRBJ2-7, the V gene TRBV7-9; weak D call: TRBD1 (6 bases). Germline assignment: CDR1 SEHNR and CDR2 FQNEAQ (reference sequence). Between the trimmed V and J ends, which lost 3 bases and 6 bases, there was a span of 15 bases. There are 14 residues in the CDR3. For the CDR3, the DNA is TGTGCCAGCAGCTTTCAGGGGTCCAGGGGCGAGCAGTACTTC. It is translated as CASSFQGSRGEQYF.

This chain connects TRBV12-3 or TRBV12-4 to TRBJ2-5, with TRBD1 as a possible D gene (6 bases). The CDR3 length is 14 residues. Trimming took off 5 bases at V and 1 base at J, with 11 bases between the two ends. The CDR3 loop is CASSRDTTQETQYF. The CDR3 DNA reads TGTGCCAGCAGTAGGGACACCACCCAAGAGACCCAGTACTTC.

In DNA form, the CDR3 reads TGCGCCAGCAGTGAAGGGACAATGAGGGAGACCCAGTACTTC. This gives the protein CASSEGTMRETQYF. V and J are TRBV10-1 and TRBJ2-5, with a tentative D call TRBD1 (6 bases). Trimming shortened V by 3 bases and J by 5 bases, and 13 bases separated the two germline ends. Per the germline V gene, CDR1 is WNHNN and CDR2 is SYGVQD (reference sequence). There are 14 residues in the CDR3.

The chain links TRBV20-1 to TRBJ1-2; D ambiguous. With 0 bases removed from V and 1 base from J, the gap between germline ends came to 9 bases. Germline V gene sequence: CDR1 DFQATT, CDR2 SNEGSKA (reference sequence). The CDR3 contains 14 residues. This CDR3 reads CSARDSQNNYGYTF. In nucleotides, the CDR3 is TGCAGTGCTAGAGATTCTCAGAATAACTATGGCTACACCTTC.

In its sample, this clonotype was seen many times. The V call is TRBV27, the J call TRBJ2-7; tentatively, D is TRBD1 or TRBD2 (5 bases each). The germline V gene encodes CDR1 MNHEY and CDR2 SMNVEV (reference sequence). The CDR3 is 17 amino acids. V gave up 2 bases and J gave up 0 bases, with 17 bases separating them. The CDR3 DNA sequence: TGTGCCAGCAGTTTACGTCCCCCGGGACCGAGCTCCTACGAGCAGTACTTC. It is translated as CASSLRPPGPSSYEQYF.

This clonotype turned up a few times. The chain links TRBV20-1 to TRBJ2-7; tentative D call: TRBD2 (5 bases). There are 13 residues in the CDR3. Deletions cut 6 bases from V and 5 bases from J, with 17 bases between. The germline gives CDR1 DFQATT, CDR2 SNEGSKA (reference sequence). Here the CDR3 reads CSAPVAGLDEQYF. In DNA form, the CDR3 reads TGCAGTGCCCCTGTGGCGGGTCTCGACGAGCAGTACTTC.

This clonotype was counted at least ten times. The CDR3 DNA reads as TGTGCCACCGAGGAGCAGAACACCGGGGAGCTGTTTTTT. Its translation: CATEEQNTGELFF. The chain uses TRBV19 and TRBJ2-2; no definite D call. This CDR3 spans 13 amino acids. Deletions cut 10 bases from V and 1 base from J, with 10 bases between. The germline gives CDR1 LNHDA, CDR2 SQIVND (reference sequence).

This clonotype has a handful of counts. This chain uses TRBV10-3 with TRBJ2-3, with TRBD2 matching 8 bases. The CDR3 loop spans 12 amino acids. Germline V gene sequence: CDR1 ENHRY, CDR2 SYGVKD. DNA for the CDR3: TGTGTTACGGGGGGGGTGACAGATACGCAGTATTTT. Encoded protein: CVTGGVTDTQYF.

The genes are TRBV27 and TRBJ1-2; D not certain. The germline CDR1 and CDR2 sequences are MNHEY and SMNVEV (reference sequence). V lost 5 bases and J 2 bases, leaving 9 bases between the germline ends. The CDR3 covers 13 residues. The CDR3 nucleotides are TGTGCCAGCAGTACCTCCGGGAACTATGGCTACACCTTC. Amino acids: CASSTSGNYGYTF.

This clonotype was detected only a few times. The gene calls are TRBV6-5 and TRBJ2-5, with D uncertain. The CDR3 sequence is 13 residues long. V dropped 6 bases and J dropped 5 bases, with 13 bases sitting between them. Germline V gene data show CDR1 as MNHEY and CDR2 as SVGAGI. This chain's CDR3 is CASRRDVGETQYF. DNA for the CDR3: TGTGCCAGCAGGCGAGATGTAGGGGAGACCCAGTACTTC.

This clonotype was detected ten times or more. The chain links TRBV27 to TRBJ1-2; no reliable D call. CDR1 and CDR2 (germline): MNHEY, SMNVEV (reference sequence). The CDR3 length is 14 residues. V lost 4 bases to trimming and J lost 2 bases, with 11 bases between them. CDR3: CASSYGRLNYGYTF. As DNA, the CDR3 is TGTGCCAGCAGTTATGGCAGACTGAACTATGGCTACACCTTC.